The sample holds a few counts of the clone carrying this T cell receptor beta chain. Its target is unknown. This record belongs to a study of cytomegalovirus exposure and HLA in healthy donors. General study results and limits: Productive rates of about 87% or about 30% were seen for most TCR beta V segments in an earlier analysis.

CDR1 is ENHRY and CDR2 is SYGVKD in the germline V gene. CDR3 length equals 13 residues. Losses at the gene ends were 6 bases for V and 1 base for J; bases not matched to a gene: 2. The PCR employed 60 Vbeta primers together with 13 Jbeta primers. The method was immunoSEQ multiplex PCR; TCRdb's version includes in-frame clones alone and lacks a portion of them. Of tens of thousands of clones listed, 70% to 85% were seen once; the top ten hold 2.7%. The sequenced material came from PBMCs. The V gene is TRBV10-3, the J gene TRBJ2-5, with TRBD2 matching over 7 bases. The sequence derives from a man aged 25 to 40 in good health and CMV-seronegative. The CDR3: CAISRTSQETQYF. The CDR3 coding sequence is TGTGCCATCAGCCGGACTAGCCAAGAGACCCAGTACTTC.